This T cell receptor (beta chain) was sequenced for a study of T cell repertoires in cytomegalovirus infection. Via MiXCR, TCRdb re-called the reads, giving one row per CDR3 protein. The repertoire holds 650,000 to 850,000 distinct CDR3 sequences, with 25% to 35% as singletons. Looked up from germline, CDR1 is LGHDT and CDR2 is YNNKEL (reference sequence). V was pared by 0 bases and J by 0 bases, with 11 bases between. This CDR3 is 16 amino acids long. About this clonotype: Its specificity is unknown.

Notes on the study in general: Individuals carrying CMV plus the relevant HLA were identified by cumulative frequency of public TCR beta families. The response measured ex vivo was dominated by TCR beta clonotypes (HLA-C-restricted and CMV-specific).

The clonotype was recovered from a human donor in good health (CMV status not recorded). Some clones in this sample may be carry-over from other donors' samples. The sequenced sample was cultured CD8+ T cells from PBMCs, obtained from culture after CMV antigen stimulation. V gene TRBV3-1 combines with J gene TRBJ2-5; no firm D call. CDR3 DNA sequence: TGTGCCAGCAGCCAAGATGGAGACCTAAACCAAGAGACCCAGTACTTC. This sequence encodes CASSQDGDLNQETQYF.